This is a list of T cell receptor beta chains from one sample in a study of cytomegalovirus exposure and HLA in healthy donors. TCRdb keeps only in-frame clones here, not all; method: immunoSEQ multiplex PCR. Among about 210,000 clones, around four fifths were seen once, and the ten largest hold about a tenth. Sequencing was done on a sample of PBMCs. Source of these receptors: a woman aged 45-59 years in good health and CMV-seropositive. CDR3s include the opening cysteine and the closing phenylalanine or tryptophan. The D gene is left open where the match is weak. The size of a clone is reported for some rows only, either as once, few or many, or as a class for expanded clones.

few	TRBV7-6	TRBJ2-7	.	TGTGCCAGCACCCTAAAGGGGGACTCCTACGAGCAGTACTTC	CASTLKGDSYEQYF
.	TRBV27	TRBJ2-7	.	TGTGCCAGCAGTTTATACCCCCCAGGGTTCTACGAGCAGTACTTC	CASSLYPPGFYEQYF
.	TRBV28	TRBJ2-4	.	TGTGCCAGCACCTCGGGTCACAAAAACATTCAGTACTTC	CASTSGHKNIQYF
.	TRBV6-1	TRBJ1-3	.	TGTGCCAGCAGCGAGCCGCCTCCTGGAAACACCATATATTTT	CASSEPPPGNTIYF
.	TRBV9	TRBJ2-1	TRBD1	TGTGCCAGCAGCGTAGTTGGGCAGGGGGCCCGGAATGAGCAGTTCTTC	CASSVVGQGARNEQFF
.	TRBV7-2	TRBJ1-2	TRBD1	TGTGCCAGCAGCTTAGATACAGGGGCCCAGAGCGGCTACACCTTC	CASSLDTGAQSGYTF
.	TRBV28	TRBJ2-3	TRBD1	TGTGCCAGCAGTTCAACCGGGACAGGGTATAGAGATACGCAGTATTTT	CASSSTGTGYRDTQYF
.	TRBV6-5	TRBJ1-6	TRBD1	TGTGCCAGCACCTCAGGGGGACAGTATTCACCCCTCCACTTT	CASTSGGQYSPLHF
once	TRBV4-1	TRBJ2-7	TRBD1	TGCGCCAGCAGCCAGGGGACAGGGTTCTACGAGCAGTACTTC	CASSQGTGFYEQYF
.	TRBV5-4	TRBJ2-5	TRBD1	TGTGCCAGCAGCCTACAGGGGGCCTGGGAGACCCAGTACTTC	CASSLQGAWETQYF
.	TRBV5-1	TRBJ2-2	.	TGCGCCAGCACCCTGGGGGCAGGGGCGAACACCGGGGAGCTGTTTTTT	CASTLGAGANTGELFF
.	TRBV25-1	TRBJ1-1	.	TGTGCCAGCAGTCACCAGGGAAACACTGAAGCTTTCTTT	CASSHQGNTEAFF
.	TRBV4-1	TRBJ1-6	.	TGCGCCAGCAGCCCGGCCGGGGGTTATTCACCCCTCCACTTT	CASSPAGGYSPLHF
.	TRBV2	TRBJ1-6	TRBD1	TGTGCCACCAGGACAGGGAGCTCCTATAATTCACCCCTCCACTTT	CATRTGSSYNSPLHF
.	TRBV21-1	TRBJ2-7	.	TGTGCCAGCAGCCCGGAGGGTAGGGTCCGGAGGGGATACGAGCAGTACTTC	CASSPEGRVRRGYEQYF
.	TRBV5-4	TRBJ2-1	TRBD1	TGTGCCAGCAGAAGGGACAGGCGCTACAATGAGCAGTTCTTC	CASRRDRRYNEQFF
.	TRBV4-2	TRBJ1-6	.	TGTGCCAGCAGCCACGGGACTACCTATAATTCACCCCTCCACTTT	CASSHGTTYNSPLHF
.	TRBV9	TRBJ1-1	TRBD1	TGTGCCAGCAGCGTAGTGAGACAGGGGGGATGGGGTGGAATCTGGCGGGGGACTGAAGCTTTCTTT	CASSVVRQGGWGGIWRGTEAFF
.	TRBV27	TRBJ2-3	.	TGTGCCAGCGAACCAAAAGGGGATGGCACAGATACGCAGTATTTT	CASEPKGDGTDTQYF
.	TRBV28	TRBJ1-2	.	TGTGCCAGCAGTCCGGACAGATTTATCTATGGCTACACCTTC	CASSPDRFIYGYTF
.	TRBV9	TRBJ2-2	.	TGTGCCAGCAGCGTGTATGACACCGGGGAGCTGTTTTTT	CASSVYDTGELFF
.	TRBV5-1	TRBJ2-7	TRBD1	TGCGCCAGCAGCCCCTTATCCGGGACAGGGGGCTACGAGCAGTACTTC	CASSPLSGTGGYEQYF
few	TRBV4-3	TRBJ2-3	TRBD1	TGCGCCAGCAGCCAAGATACGGGTAGTCAGGGGGAGTATTTT	CASSQDTGSQGEYF
.	TRBV7-2	TRBJ2-5	TRBD2	TGTGCCAGCAGCTTGAAAGGACTAGCGGGGTGGGAGACCCAGTACTTC	CASSLKGLAGWETQYF
.	TRBV7-2	TRBJ2-5	.	TGTGCCAGCAGCATAGGACAGATAGAGACCCAGTACTTC	CASSIGQIETQYF
.	TRBV18	TRBJ1-4	.	TGTGCCAGCTCACCGCAGGGTGCAACTAATGAAAAACTGTTTTTT	CASSPQGATNEKLFF
once	TRBV19	TRBJ2-3	TRBD1	TGTGCCAGTAGTATAGCCCAGGGGGCGCAGAATACGCAGTATTTT	CASSIAQGAQNTQYF
.	TRBV18	TRBJ1-1	.	TGTGCCAGCTCACCAAGCGGGAACACTGAAGCTTTCTTT	CASSPSGNTEAFF
.	TRBV18	TRBJ1-2	.	TGTGCCAGCTCACCCGTTTCGAAGGAGCTTAACTATGGCTACACCTTC	CASSPVSKELNYGYTF
.	TRBV29-1	TRBJ1-2	.	TGCAGCGTCCCCGACAGGAACTATGGCTACACCTTC	CSVPDRNYGYTF
.	TRBV7-9	TRBJ1-1	TRBD1	TGTTCCAGCAGCGCGGAGCTGGGACAGGTGAACACTGAAGCTTTCTTT	CSSSAELGQVNTEAFF
.	TRBV18	TRBJ1-1	TRBD1	TGTGCCAGCTCCGGGACAGTCAAGGACACTGAAGCTTTCTTT	CASSGTVKDTEAFF
.	TRBV5-5	TRBJ2-2	TRBD2	TGTGCCAGCAGCGGACTAGCGGGGGCGTACACCGGGGAGCTGTTTTTT	CASSGLAGAYTGELFF
.	TRBV28	TRBJ1-2	TRBD1	TGTGCCAGCAGCCCCCCCCGGGACAGGGACGGCTACACCTTC	CASSPPRDRDGYTF
.	TRBV5-8	TRBJ1-5	.	TGTGCCAGCAGCTTTATGATCCGGTATCAGCCCCAGCATTTT	CASSFMIRYQPQHF
.	TRBV19	TRBJ2-5	TRBD2	TGTGCCAGTAGTATAGTTGCGGGGGGGCAGGAGACCCAGTACTTC	CASSIVAGGQETQYF
.	TRBV2	TRBJ1-3	.	TGTGCCAGCACTCAGGAAACAGCCTCTGGAAACACCATATATTTT	CASTQETASGNTIYF
.	TRBV6-1	TRBJ1-2	.	TGTGCCAGCAGTGAACGCGGGGGATCGAACTATGGCTACACCTTC	CASSERGGSNYGYTF
.	TRBV5-5	TRBJ2-7	.	TGTGCCAGCAGCTTGGCCAACTGGGGGCAGGGAGCTTACGAGCAGTACTTC	CASSLANWGQGAYEQYF
.	TRBV4-3	TRBJ1-1	.	TGCGCCAGCAGCCAAGATTATCACAGAAACACTGAAGCTTTCTTT	CASSQDYHRNTEAFF
few	TRBV28	TRBJ1-5	.	TGTGCCAGCAGGACAACCGCAGGGGTTAACAATCAGCCCCAGCATTTT	CASRTTAGVNNQPQHF
.	TRBV7-6	TRBJ2-4	TRBD1	TGTGCCAGCAGCTCCTTACAGGGGGCCAAAGCCAAAAACATTCAGTACTTC	CASSSLQGAKAKNIQYF
.	TRBV13	TRBJ1-3	.	TGTGCCAGCAGCTTAAACCGGGACATATATTTT	CASSLNRDIYF
.	TRBV11-2	TRBJ1-4	.	TGTGCCAGCAGCTCCACCGGGACTCCTAATGAAAAACTGTTTTTT	CASSSTGTPNEKLFF
.	TRBV28	TRBJ1-2	TRBD1	TGTGCCAGCAGTAAAGACAGGGGAATCTTTTCTTATGGCTACACCTTC	CASSKDRGIFSYGYTF
.	TRBV4-1	TRBJ1-1	.	TGCGCCAGCAGCCAAGATTCGGACCCGGAGGTCACTGAAGCTTTCTTT	CASSQDSDPEVTEAFF
.	TRBV11-2	TRBJ1-1	.	TGTGCCAGCAATACACCGGAGGGATGGACTGAAGCTTTCTTT	CASNTPEGWTEAFF
.	TRBV10-3	TRBJ2-7	TRBD1	TGTGCCATCAGTGCAGGGACAGCCCCCCACGAGCAGTACTTC	CAISAGTAPHEQYF
.	TRBV14	TRBJ2-7	TRBD2	TGTGCCAGCAGCCAAGGTCTCTGGGCTAGCGGGGAGAGCTTCCTACGAGAACAGTACTTC	CASSQGLWASGESFLREQYF
.	TRBV11-2	TRBJ1-1	.	TGTGCCAGCCGAGAAGGAGGATCCGGCACTGAAGCTTTCTTT	CASREGGSGTEAFF
.	TRBV11-3	TRBJ2-4	.	TGTGCCAGCAGCTTAGCGGCACGGGGAATTCAGTACTTC	CASSLAARGIQYF
.	TRBV29-1	TRBJ1-5	TRBD1	TGCAGCGTTAGGACAGGACTCAATCAGCCCCAGCATTTT	CSVRTGLNQPQHF
once	TRBV29-1	TRBJ2-7	TRBD1	TGCAGCGTTGAAAGGGGGACAGGGCACTACGAGCAGTACTTC	CSVERGTGHYEQYF
.	TRBV30	TRBJ1-4	TRBD1	TGTGCCTGGAGTAGAGGGGGGACAGGGGGCGTCGGAGAAAAACTGTTTTTT	CAWSRGGTGGVGEKLFF
.	TRBV5-4	TRBJ1-6	.	TGTGCCAGCAGCTTAGGGGTACATAATTCACCCCTCCACTTT	CASSLGVHNSPLHF
.	TRBV28	TRBJ2-3	TRBD2	TGTGCCAGCAGTTCCCGATGGACTAGCGGGGGCATCACAGATACGCAGTATTTT	CASSSRWTSGGITDTQYF
.	TRBV5-4	TRBJ2-1	.	TGTGCCAGCAGCCCTTCGGGGAATAACAAGGTTACCCCAAGGGACAATGAGCAGTTCTTC	CASSPSGNNKVTPRDNEQFF
once	TRBV5-1	TRBJ2-1	TRBD1	TGCGCCAGCAGCTTGGGACCTTGGACAGGGAATGAGCAGTTCTTC	CASSLGPWTGNEQFF
.	TRBV6-5	TRBJ1-1	.	TGTGCCAGCAGTTACAACTGGAGGGCTGAAGCTTTCTTT	CASSYNWRAEAFF
few	TRBV5-4	TRBJ2-7	TRBD1	TGTGCCAGCAGCTTTAGGGGGTTTAGGAGGACAGGGGCCTACGAGCAGTACTTC	CASSFRGFRRTGAYEQYF